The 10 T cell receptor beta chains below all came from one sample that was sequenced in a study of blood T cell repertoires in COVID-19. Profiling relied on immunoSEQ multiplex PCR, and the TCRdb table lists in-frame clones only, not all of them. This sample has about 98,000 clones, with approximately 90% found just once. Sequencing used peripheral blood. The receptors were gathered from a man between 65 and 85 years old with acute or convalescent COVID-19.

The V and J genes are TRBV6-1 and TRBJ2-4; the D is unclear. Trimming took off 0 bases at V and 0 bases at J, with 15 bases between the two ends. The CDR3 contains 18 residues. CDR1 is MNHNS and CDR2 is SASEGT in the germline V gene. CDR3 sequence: CASSEAGPVRVAKNIQYF. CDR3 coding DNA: TGTGCCAGCAGTGAAGCGGGCCCGGTCAGAGTAGCCAAAAACATTCAGTACTTC.

The CDR3 DNA follows: TGTGCCAGCCAGGGGACCGACTACACTGAAGCTTTCTTT. Translated, it gives CASQGTDYTEAFF. The genes are TRBV2 and TRBJ1-1; perhaps TRBD1 as D (6 bases). Trimming removed 8 bases at V and 3 bases at J, with 13 bases between. Germline V gene sequence: CDR1 SNHLY, CDR2 FYNNEI. The CDR3 consists of 13 residues.

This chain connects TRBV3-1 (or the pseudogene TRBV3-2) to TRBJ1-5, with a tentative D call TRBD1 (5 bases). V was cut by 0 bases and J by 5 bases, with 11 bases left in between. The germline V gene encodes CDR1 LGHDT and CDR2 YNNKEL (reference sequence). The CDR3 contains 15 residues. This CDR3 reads CASSQDSQGHQPQHF. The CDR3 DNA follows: TGTGCCAGCAGCCAAGACTCGCAGGGCCATCAGCCCCAGCATTTT.

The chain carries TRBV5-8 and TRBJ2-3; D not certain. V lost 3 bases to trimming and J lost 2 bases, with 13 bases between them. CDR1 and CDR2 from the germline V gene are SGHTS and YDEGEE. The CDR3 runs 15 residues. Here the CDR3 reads CASSSNLGTTDTQYF. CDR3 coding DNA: TGTGCCAGCAGCTCCAACCTAGGAACCACAGATACGCAGTATTTT.

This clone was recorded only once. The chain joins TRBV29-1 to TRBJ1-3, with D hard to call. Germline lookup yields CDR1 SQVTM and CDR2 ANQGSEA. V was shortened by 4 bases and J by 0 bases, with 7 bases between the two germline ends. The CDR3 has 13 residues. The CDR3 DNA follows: TGCAGCGTTGCGTGGAGCTCTGGAAACACCATATATTTT. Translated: CSVAWSSGNTIYF.

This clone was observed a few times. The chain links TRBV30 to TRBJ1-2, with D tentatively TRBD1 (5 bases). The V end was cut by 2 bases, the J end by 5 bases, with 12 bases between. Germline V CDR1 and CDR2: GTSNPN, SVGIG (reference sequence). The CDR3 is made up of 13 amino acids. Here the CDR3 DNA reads TGTGCCTGGAGTCTACGGCGGGGGTATGGCTACACCTTC. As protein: CAWSLRRGYGYTF. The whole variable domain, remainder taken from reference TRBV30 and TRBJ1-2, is SQTIHQWPATLVQPVGSPLSLECTVEGTSNPNLYWYRQAAGRGLQLLFYSVGIGQISSEVPQNLSASRPQDRQFILSSKKLLLSDSGFYLCAWSLRRGYGYTFGSGTRLTVV.

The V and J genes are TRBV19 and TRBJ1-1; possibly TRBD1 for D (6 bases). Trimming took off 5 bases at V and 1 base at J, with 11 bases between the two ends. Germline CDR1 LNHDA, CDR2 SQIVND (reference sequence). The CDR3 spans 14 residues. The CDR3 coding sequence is TGTGCCAGTAGTTTTCCGACAGGGAACACTGAAGCTTTCTTT. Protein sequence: CASSFPTGNTEAFF.

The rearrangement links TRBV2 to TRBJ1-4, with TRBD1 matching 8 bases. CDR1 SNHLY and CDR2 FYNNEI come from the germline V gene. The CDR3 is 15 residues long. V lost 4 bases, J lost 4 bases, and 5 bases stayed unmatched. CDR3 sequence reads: CASSAGTGINEKLFF. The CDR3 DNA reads TGTGCCAGCAGTGCCGGGACAGGCATTAATGAAAAACTGTTTTTT.

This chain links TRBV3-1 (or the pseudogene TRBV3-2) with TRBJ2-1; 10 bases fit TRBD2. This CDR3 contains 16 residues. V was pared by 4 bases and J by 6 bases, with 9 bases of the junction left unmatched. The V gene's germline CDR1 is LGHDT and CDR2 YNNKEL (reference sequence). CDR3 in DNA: TGTGCCAGCAGCCGGACTAGCGGACCCCAAGGCAATGAGCAGTTCTTC. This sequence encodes CASSRTSGPQGNEQFF.

In DNA form, the CDR3 reads TGTGCCAGCAGCTTCCAGACAGGGGGCGAAAAGATGAACACTGAAGCTTTCTTT. Protein sequence: CASSFQTGGEKMNTEAFF. V gene TRBV7-6 combines with J gene TRBJ1-1, with TRBD1 identical over 10 bases. Trimming cost V 3 bases and J 0 bases; bases outside gene matches: 10. The germline V gene encodes CDR1 SGHVS and CDR2 FNYEAQ. The CDR3 covers 18 residues.